This T cell receptor beta chain was identified during a study of graft-versus-host responses after intestinal transplantation (dated by TCRdb to about 2021). For the wider study: Recipients received multivisceral, liver-intestinal, or isolated intestinal transplants. Every recipient was given anti-thymocyte globulin induction, then maintenance tacrolimus and steroids for two to three years. Bulk TCR-beta CDR3 sequencing was used to track graft-versus-host and host-versus-graft alloreactive T cell clones in the graft, circulation and bone marrow after intestinal transplantation. To identify alloreactive clones, pre-transplant mixed lymphocyte reaction products were sequenced and compared with unstimulated pre-transplant donor and recipient T cells. A cohort of under 30 intestinal transplant recipients, including one retransplant, was enrolled, and a few patients lacking pretransplant specimens were excluded. Donor T cell macrochimerism was defined as a peak of at least 4% donor T cells among recipient peripheral blood mononuclear cells. Instead of going to the commercial service, samples from a few later patients were sequenced in-house on an Illumina MiSeq and processed with MiXCR. Study-level results and caveats: GvH clones turned up in recipient bone marrow, with some appearing earlier in ileal mucosa or blood, a pattern consistent with an intestinal mucosal origin. Peak levels of circulating GvH clones were associated with declines in HvG clones early after transplant. Conclusions were limited by the relatively low number and heterogeneity of intestinal transplant patients. In patients with donor T cell macrochimerism, the allografts had high GvH to HvG T cell clonal ratios.

This clone is characterized as medium-sized (0.01 to 0.1%). The input lacks base qualities; no much larger clone sits a single base away. In the paper's terms, the time point label means: cells obtained before transplantation from donor or recipient. In the mixed lymphocyte reactions, roughly 200,000 CFSE-labeled pre-transplant responders were plated with roughly 200,000 irradiated violet-dye-labeled stimulators and cultured for roughly six days. Proliferating CD3+CD4+CFSE-low and CD3+CD8+CFSE-low responder cells were FACS-sorted on a BD Influx sorter after the mixed lymphocyte reaction. Libraries were made using the immunoSEQ multiplex PCR assay. In most patients, genomic DNA was isolated using the Qiagen DNeasy Blood and Tissue Kit and sent frozen to Adaptive Biotechnologies for TCR sequencing. High-throughput TCR-beta CDR3 sequencing of genomic DNA from most patients was performed by Adaptive Biotechnologies. Per the authors' processing: Adaptive's ImmunoSEQ software was the source of the TCR sequencing data for fewer than 20 patients, while a few other patients were processed with MiXCR and VDJtools. To correct CD4 versus CD8 sorting errors, sequences present in both subsets at a frequency ratio below 5:1 were removed. CDR3 nucleotide sequences shared by donor and recipient were removed because the origin of these sequences could not be assigned. Alloreactive clones required at least 2-fold expansion over unstimulated cells and minimum CFSE-low frequency of 0.002% (template counts) or 0.001% (read counts). A clone was considered mappable if detected in the sequenced pre-transplant spleen, lymph node, or MLR CFSE-low populations of the donor or recipient. Cumulative frequency of alloreactive clones was calculated as a percentage of all sequences weighted by copy number. TCRdb took this table from immuneACCESS and kept in-frame rearrangements with V and J called. Such tables lack part of the clones; where checked against another copy, unresolved V genes explain under half of the gap, and the rest is unexplained. From that table come the V and J calls and clone size; the DNA was used to work out D and trimming. In all, the sample holds 9,000 to 13,000 clones, and around 32% of those were seen once. Together, the top ten hold under 2% of the sample.

The germline V gene supplies CDR1 MGHRA and CDR2 YSYEKL. Spanning cysteine to phenylalanine, the CDR3 consists of 16 amino acids. Only the CDR3 region is kept as DNA, spanning 48 bases read in frame from base 1. V is cut back by 0 bases and J by 3 bases, with 3 bases in the junction unmatched. The source is a human patient who was an organ donor for intestinal transplantation. Sequencing was performed on alloreactive CD4+ T cells from a mixed lymphocyte reaction culture, taken before transplantation. Reading the label with the study, this specimen's cell subset or site is: CFSE-low proliferating T cells sorted from approximately 6-day pre-transplant mixed lymphocyte reaction (GvH or HvG direction). Recombination joined TRBV4-1 with TRBJ1-2, with 11 bases aligning to TRBD1. The CDR3 in this case is CASSQDGDRGDYGYTF. The DNA sequence reads TGCGCCAGCAGCCAAGATGGGGACAGGGGGGACTATGGCTACACCTTC.